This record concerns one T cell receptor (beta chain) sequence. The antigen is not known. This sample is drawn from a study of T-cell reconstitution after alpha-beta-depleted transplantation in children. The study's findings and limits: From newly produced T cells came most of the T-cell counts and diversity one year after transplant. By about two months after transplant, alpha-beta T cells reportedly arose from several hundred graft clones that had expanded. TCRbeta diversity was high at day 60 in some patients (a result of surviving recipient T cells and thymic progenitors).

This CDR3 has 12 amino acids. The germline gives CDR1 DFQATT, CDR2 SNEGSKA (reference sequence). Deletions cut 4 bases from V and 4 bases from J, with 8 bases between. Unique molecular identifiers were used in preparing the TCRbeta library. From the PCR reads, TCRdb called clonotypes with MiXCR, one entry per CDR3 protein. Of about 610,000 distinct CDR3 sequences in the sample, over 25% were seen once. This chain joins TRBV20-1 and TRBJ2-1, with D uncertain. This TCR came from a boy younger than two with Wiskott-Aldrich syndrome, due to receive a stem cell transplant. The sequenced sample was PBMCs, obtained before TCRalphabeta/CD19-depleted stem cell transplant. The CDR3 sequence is CSAKWRYNEQFF. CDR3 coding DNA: TGCAGTGCTAAGTGGAGATACAATGAGCAGTTCTTC.